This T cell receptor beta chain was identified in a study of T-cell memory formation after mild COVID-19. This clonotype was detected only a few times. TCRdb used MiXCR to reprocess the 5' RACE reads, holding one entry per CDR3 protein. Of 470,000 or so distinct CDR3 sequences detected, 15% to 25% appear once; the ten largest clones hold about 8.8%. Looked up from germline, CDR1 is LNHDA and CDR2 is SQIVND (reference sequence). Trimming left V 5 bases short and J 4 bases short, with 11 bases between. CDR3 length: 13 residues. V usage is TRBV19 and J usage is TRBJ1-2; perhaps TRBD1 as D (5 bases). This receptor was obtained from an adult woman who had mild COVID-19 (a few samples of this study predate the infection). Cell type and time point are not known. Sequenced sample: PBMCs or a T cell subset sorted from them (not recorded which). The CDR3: CASSFQGAYGYTF. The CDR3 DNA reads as TGTGCCAGTAGTTTTCAGGGAGCCTATGGCTACACCTTC.